Described below is a single T cell receptor (beta chain) sequence and its context. Its antigen is undetermined. This CDR3 has 15 amino acids. From germline, CDR1 is KGHSH and CDR2 LQKENI. Trimming left V 2 bases short and J 2 bases short, with 12 bases between. This record belongs to a study of T cell responses to AZD1222 COVID-19 vaccine. General study points: Per reports, nearly half of all spike-specific TCRs target regions that are unmutated in variants. Spike-wide coverage was observed for vaccine-associated CD4 TCRs, with dominant responses at 160-218 and 743-854.

Using immunoSEQ multiplex PCR, the repertoire was profiled, and TCRdb retains in-frame clones only, with some absent. The sample holds roughly 190,000 clones; about nine tenths are singletons and the top ten take about 1.7%. The source was peripheral blood, collected 28 days after the second AZD1222 dose. The clonotype was recovered from an adult who received the AZD1222 COVID-19 vaccine. The chain joins TRBV18 to TRBJ1-1; D gene ambiguous. CDR3 in DNA: TGTGCCAGCTCACCAGACCTCGGGAGTAACACTGAAGCTTTCTTT. It yields the protein CASSPDLGSNTEAFF.